What follows describes a single TCR beta chain. Its antigen is still unknown. This record belongs to a study of blood T cells in healthy people across ages. Broader study findings: Unsorted PBMCs prevented conclusive naive versus antigen-experienced comparison. Observed TCR beta diversity per million T cells went down as age went up. This fall followed a roughly linear course with age.

Each donor had 9 to 10 milliliters of peripheral blood drawn. Next came a second PCR, run for roughly 6 to 11 cycles, which used a sample-barcoded 5' primer along with a J-beta primer mix. TCRdb independently ran MiXCR on the 5' RACE reads; one entry per CDR3 protein. This sample has around 1,500,000 distinct CDR3 sequences, with roughly 45% found just once. Germline-derived CDR1 and CDR2 are KGHDR and SFDVKD. V lost 0 bases and J lost 5; bases outside the gene matches: 10. The CDR3 has 17 amino acids. This chain connects TRBV24-1 to TRBJ2-5; 8 nucleotides line up with TRBD2. The origin of this receptor is a young woman in good health. Sequencing was carried out using blood. In DNA, the CDR3 is TGTGCCACCAGTGATTTGGCGAGCGGGAGAGGGTGGGAGACCCAGTACTTC. It yields the protein CATSDLASGRGWETQYF.